This TCR beta chain was profiled in a study of naive and memory T cell subsets. Notes on the study in general: Clonotypes here are unpaired alpha or beta chain sequences. In naive cells, over 85% of TCR sequences were seen only once. Possibly reflecting memory cells re-expressing CD45RA, a few larger clonotypes occurred in naive repertoires, especially CD8.

The CDR3 runs 13 residues. Germline values: CDR1 DFQATT, CDR2 SNEGSKA (reference sequence). Trimming removed 6 bases from V and 10 bases from J; junction bases left unmatched: 11. Two oligonucleotides, mixed equimolar, formed the beta constant-region primer covering TRBC1 and TRBC2. Four rounds of PCR amplified the ligated cDNA using nested alpha and beta constant-region primers plus SP2. A single record per CDR3 protein comes from TCRdb applying MiXCR to the UMI-ligation and nested PCR reads. The table lists approximately 150,000 distinct CDR3 sequences, approximately 22% of them singletons. Note on this clonotype: As yet, its antigen is unknown.

The receptor comes from a human donor in good health. The sample comprised naive CD4+ T cells from blood. The chain carries TRBV20-1 and TRBJ2-1, with 8 bases lining up with TRBD2. Here the CDR3 reads CSARAGTSWEQFF. CDR3 coding DNA: TGCAGTGCCCGCGCCGGGACTAGTTGGGAGCAGTTCTTC.